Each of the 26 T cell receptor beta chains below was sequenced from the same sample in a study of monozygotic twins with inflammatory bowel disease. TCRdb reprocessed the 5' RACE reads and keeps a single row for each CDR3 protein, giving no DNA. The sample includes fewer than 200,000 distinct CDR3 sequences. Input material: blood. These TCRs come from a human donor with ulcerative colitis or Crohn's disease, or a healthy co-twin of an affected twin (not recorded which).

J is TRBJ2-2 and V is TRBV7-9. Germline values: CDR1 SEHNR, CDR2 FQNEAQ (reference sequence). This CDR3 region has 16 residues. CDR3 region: CASSLRLSANTGELFF.

CDR3 residues: CASRNTPGGSYGYTF. This sequence joins TRBV6-5 and TRBJ1-2; absent DNA, TCRdb's TRBD1 call cannot be checked. Germline lookup yields CDR1 MNHEY and CDR2 SVGAGI. The length of the CDR3 is 15 residues.

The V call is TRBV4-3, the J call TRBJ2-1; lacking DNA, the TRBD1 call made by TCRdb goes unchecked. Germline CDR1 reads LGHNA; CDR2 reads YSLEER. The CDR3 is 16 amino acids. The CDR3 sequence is CASSQVSGASYNEQFF.

The CDR3 here is CASSLYPYGYTF. The gene calls are TRBV11-2 and TRBJ1-2. Germline V gene lookup returns CDR1 SGHAT and CDR2 FQNNGV. The CDR3 is made up of 12 amino acids.

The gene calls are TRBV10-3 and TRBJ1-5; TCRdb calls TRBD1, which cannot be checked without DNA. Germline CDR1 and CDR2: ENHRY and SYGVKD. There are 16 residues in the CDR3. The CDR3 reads CATQGQGALSNQPQHF.

CDR3 in amino acids: CSALAGGIRETQYF. V and J are TRBV20-1 and TRBJ2-5; the D gene TCRdb calls, TRBD2, cannot be checked with no DNA. The CDR3 contains 14 residues. Germline loops: CDR1 DFQATT, CDR2 SNEGSKA (reference sequence).

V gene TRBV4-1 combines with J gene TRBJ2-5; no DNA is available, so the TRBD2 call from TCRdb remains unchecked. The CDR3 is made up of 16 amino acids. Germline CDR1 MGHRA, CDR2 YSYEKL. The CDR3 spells CASSHRALGRDSAQYF.

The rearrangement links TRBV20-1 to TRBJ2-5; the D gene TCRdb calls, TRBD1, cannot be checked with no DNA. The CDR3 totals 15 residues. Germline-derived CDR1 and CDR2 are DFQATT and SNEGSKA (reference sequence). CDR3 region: CSARPATGARETQYF.

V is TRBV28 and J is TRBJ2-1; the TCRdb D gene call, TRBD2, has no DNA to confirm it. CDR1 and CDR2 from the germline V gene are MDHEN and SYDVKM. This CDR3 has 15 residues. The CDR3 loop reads CASRSGSASYNEQFF.

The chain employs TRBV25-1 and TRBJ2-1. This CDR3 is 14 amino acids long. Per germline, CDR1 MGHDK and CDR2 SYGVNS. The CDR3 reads CASSESARRNEQFF. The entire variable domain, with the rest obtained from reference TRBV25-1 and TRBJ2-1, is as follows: EADIYQTPRYLVIGTGKKITLECSQTMGHDKMYWYQQDPGMELHLIHYSYGVNSTEKGDLSSESTVSRIRTEHFPLTLESARPSHTSQYLCASSESARRNEQFFGPGTRLTVL.

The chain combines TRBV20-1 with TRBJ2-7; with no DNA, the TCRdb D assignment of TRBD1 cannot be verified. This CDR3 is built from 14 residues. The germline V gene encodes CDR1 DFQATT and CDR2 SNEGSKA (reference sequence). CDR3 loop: CSATDRVSHYEQYF.

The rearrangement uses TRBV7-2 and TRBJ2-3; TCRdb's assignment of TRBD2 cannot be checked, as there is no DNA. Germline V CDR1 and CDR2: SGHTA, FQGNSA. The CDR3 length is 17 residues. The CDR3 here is CASSPTWVREFADTQYF.

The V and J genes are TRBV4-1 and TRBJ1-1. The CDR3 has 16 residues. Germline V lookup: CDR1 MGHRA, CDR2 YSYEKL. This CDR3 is CASSHLLQSFHTEAFF.

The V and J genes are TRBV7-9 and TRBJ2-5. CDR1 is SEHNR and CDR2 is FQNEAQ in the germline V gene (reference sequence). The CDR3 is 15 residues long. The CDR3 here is CASSLFLQIQETQYF.

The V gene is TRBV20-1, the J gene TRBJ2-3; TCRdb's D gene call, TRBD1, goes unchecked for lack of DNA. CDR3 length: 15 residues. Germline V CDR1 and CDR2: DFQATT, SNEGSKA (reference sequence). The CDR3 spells CSVRYGAGPQVTQYF.

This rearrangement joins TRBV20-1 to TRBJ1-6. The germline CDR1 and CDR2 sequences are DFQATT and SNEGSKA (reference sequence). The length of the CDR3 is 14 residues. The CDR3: CSATDFKRNSPLHF.

The chain's CDR3 is CASSYQRDTYTQYF. V is TRBV6-2 or TRBV6-3 and J is TRBJ2-3; checking the TCRdb D call of TRBD1 is not possible without DNA. Germline CDR1 reads MNHEY; CDR2 reads SVGEGT. The CDR3 has 14 residues.

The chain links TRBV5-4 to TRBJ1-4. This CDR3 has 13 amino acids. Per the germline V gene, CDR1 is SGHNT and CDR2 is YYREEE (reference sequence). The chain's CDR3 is CASSLFSNEKLFF.

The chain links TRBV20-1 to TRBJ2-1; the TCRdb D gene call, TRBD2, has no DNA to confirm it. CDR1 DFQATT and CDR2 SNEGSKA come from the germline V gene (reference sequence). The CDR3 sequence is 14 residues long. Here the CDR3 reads CSPQGASWDNEQFF.

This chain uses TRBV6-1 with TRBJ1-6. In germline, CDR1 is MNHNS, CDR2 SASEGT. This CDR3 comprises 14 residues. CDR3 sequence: CASSVPKSNSPLHF.

CDR3 sequence reads: CASSLLGGVATYEQYF. The gene calls are TRBV28 and TRBJ2-7; lacking DNA, the TRBD1 call made by TCRdb goes unchecked. Germline V gives CDR1 MDHEN, CDR2 SYDVKM. This CDR3 is built from 16 residues.

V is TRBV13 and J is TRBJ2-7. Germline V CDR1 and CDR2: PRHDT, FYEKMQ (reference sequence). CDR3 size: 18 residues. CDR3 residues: CASSLARPGDRGSYEQYF.

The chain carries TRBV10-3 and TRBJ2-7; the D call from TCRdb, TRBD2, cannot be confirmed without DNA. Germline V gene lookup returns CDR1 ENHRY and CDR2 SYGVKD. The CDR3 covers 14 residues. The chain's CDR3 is CAISESQERVEQYF.

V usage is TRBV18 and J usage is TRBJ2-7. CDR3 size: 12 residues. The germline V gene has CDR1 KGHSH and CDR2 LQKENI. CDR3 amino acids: CASSQGRLEQYF.

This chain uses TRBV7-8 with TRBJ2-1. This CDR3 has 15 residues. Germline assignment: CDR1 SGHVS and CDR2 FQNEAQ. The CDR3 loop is CASSSTGGAYNEQFF.

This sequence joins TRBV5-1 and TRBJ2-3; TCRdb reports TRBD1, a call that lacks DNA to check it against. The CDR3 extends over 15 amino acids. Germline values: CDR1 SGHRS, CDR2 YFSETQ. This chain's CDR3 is CASTEQVLGTDTQYF. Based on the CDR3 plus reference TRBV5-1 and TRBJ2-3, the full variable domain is KAGVTQTPRYLIKTRGQQVTLSCSPISGHRSVSWYQQTPGQGLQFLFEYFSETQRNKGNFPGRFSGRQFSNSRSEMNVSTLELGDSALYLCASTEQVLGTDTQYFGPGTRLTVL.